The entry below describes one T cell receptor (beta chain). This specimen comes from a study of blood T cell repertoires in COVID-19. Study background: T cells, B-cell-depleted T cells, or PBMCs supplied cDNA or gDNA.

In the authors' methods: Nucleated cell counts were estimated from reference gene primer amplification. Using immunoSEQ multiplex PCR, the repertoire was profiled, and TCRdb retains in-frame clones only, with some absent. For V, J and clone size, that table is used; D and trimming come from the DNA. The sample shows nearly 300,000 clones, 70% to 85% of them seen only once. The ends lost 4 bases at V and 9 bases at J; junction bases unmatched: 1. The CDR3 sequence is 13 residues long. Germline CDR1 and CDR2: LNHDA and SQIVND (reference sequence). The rearrangement joins TRBV19 to TRBJ2-1; the match to TRBD2 covers 12 bases. Sequencing used peripheral blood. The receptor was isolated from a human donor with COVID-19, enrolled during active disease. The donor label of this sample is uncertain. CDR3: CASSTSGRGEQFF. The DNA of the CDR3 is TGTGCCAGTAGTACTAGCGGGAGGGGTGAGCAGTTCTTC.